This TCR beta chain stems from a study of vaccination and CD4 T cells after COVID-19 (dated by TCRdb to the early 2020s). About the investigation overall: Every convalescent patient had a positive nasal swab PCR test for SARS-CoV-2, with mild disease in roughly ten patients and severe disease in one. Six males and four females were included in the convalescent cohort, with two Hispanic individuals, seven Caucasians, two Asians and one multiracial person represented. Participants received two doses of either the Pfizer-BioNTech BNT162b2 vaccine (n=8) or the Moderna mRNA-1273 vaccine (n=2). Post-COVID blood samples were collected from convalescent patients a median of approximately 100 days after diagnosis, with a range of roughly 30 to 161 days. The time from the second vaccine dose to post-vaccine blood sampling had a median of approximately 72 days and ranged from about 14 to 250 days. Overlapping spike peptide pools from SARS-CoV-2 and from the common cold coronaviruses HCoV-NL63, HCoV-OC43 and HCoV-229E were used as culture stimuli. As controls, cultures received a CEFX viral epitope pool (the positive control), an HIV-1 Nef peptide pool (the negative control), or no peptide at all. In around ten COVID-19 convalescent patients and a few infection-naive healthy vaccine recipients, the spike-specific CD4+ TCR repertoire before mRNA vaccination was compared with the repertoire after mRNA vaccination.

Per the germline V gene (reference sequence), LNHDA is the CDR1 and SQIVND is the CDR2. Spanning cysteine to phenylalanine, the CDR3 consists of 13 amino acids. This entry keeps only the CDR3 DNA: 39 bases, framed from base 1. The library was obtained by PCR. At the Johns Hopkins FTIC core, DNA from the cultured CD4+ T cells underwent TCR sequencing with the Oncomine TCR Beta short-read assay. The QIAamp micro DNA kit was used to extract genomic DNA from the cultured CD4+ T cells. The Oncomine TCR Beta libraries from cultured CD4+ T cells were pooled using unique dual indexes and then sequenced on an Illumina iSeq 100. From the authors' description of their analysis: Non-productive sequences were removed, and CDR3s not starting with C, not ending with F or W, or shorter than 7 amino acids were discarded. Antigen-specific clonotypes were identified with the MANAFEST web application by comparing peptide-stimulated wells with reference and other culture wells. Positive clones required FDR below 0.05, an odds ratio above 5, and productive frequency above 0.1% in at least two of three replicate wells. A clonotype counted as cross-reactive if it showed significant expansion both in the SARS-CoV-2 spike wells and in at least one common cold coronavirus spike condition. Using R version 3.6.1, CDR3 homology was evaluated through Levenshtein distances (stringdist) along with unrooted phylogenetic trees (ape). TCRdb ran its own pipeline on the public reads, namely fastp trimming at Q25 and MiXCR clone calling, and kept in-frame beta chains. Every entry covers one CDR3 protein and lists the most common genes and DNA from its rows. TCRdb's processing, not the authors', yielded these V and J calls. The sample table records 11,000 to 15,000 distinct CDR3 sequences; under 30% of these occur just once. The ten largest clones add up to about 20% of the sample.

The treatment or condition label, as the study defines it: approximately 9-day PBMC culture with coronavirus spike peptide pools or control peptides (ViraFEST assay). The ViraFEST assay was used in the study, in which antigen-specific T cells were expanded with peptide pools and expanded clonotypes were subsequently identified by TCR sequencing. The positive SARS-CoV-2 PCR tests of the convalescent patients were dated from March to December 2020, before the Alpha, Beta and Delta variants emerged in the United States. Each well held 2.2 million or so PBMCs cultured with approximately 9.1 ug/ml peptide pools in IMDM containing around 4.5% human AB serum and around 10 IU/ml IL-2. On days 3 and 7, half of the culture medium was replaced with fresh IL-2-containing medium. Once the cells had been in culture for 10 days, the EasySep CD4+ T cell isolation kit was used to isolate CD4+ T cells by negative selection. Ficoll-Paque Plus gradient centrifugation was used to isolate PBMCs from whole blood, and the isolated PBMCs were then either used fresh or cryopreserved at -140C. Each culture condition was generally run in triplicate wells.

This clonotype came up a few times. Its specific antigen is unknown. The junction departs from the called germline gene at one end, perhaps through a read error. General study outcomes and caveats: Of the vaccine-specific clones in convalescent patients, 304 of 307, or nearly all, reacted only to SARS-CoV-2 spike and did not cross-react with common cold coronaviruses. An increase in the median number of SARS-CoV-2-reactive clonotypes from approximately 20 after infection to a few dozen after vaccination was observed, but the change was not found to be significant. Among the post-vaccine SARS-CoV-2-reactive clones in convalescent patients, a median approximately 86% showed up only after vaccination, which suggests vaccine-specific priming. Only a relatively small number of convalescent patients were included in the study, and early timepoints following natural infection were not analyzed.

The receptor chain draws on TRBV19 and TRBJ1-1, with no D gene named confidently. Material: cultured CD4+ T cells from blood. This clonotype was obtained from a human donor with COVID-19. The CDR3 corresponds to CASSTHPNSEAFF. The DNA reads TGTGCCAGTAGTACCCACCCGAACTCTGAAGCTTTCTTT.